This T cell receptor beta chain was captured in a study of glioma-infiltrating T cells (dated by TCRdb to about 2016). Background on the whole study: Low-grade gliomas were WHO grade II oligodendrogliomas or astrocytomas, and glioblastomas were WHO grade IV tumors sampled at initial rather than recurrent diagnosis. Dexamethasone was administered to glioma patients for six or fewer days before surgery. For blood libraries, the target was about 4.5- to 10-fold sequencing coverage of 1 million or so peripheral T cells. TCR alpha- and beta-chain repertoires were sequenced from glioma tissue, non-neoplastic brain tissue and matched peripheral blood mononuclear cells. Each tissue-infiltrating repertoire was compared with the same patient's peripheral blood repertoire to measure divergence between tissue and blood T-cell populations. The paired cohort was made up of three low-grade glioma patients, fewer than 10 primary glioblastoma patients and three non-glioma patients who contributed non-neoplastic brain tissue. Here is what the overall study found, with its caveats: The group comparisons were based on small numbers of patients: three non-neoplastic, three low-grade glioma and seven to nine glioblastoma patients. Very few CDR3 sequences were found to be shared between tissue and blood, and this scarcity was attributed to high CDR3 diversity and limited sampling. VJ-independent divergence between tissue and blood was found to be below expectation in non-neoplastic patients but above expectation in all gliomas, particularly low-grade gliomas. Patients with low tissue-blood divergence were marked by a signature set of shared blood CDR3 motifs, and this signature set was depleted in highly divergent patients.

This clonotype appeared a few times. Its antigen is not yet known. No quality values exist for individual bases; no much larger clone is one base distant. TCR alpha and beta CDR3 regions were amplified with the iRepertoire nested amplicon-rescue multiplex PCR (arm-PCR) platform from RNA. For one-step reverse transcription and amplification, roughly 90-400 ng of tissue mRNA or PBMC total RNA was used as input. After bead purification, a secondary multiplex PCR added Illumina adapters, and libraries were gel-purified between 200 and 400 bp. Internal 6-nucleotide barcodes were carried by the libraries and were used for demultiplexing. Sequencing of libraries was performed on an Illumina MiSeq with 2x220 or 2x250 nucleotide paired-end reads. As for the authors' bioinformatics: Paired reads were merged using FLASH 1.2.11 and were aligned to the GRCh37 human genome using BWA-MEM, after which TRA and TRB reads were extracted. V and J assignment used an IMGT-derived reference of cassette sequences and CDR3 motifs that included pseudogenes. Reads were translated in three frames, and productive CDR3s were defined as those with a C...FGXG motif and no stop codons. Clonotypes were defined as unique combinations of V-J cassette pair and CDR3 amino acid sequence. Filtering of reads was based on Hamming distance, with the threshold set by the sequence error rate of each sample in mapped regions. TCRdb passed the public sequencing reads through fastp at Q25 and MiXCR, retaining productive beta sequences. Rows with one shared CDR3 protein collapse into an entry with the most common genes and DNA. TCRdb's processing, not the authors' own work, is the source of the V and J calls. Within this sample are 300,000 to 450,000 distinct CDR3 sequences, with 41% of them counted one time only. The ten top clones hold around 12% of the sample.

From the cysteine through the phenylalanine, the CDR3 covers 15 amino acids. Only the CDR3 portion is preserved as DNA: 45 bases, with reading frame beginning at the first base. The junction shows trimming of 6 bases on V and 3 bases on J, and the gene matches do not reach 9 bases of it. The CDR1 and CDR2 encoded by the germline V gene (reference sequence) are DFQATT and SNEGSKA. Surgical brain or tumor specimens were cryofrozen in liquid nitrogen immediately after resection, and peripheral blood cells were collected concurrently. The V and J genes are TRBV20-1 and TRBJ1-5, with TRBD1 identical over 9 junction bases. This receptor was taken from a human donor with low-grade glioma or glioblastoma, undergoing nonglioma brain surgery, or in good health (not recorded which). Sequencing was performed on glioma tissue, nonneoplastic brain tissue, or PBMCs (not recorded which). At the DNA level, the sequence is TGCAGTGCCCGTCCCCACAGGGGGCTCAATCAGCCCCAGCATTTT. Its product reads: CSARPHRGLNQPQHF.